The 10 T cell receptor beta chains below were found in one sample sequenced in a study of T cell responses to AZD1222 COVID-19 vaccine. Libraries were prepared by immunoSEQ multiplex PCR; TCRdb keeps only in-frame clonotypes and omits some of them. This table has roughly 110,000 clones, more than 75% appearing once. The specimen comprised peripheral blood, sampled on day 0 of AZD1222 vaccination. All receptors derive from an adult in good health.

The V call is TRBV6-1, the J call TRBJ1-5, with a possible D match to TRBD1 (6 bases). CDR1 and CDR2 from the germline V gene are MNHNS and SASEGT. Trimming left V 4 bases short and J 6 bases short, with 25 bases between. The CDR3 has 18 amino acids. DNA for the CDR3: TGTGCCAGCAGTGCAACCCAAGCACCCCAGGGGTTCGGTCAGCCCCAGCATTTT. Translation gives CASSATQAPQGFGQPQHF.

This chain joins TRBV7-2 and TRBJ1-6; D not resolved. Germline V gene data show CDR1 as SGHTA and CDR2 as FQGNSA. Trimming left V 1 base short and J 3 bases short, with 13 bases between. The CDR3 is made up of 17 amino acids. CDR3 sequence (DNA): TGTGCCAGCAGCTTAGTCTCGGAGCCCCACTATAATTCACCCCTCCACTTT. Protein: CASSLVSEPHYNSPLHF.

The chain links TRBV7-9 to TRBJ1-5; D unresolved. The CDR3 loop spans 14 amino acids. The V gene lost 1 base and the J gene lost 7 bases, with 11 bases spanning the gap. Germline V gives CDR1 SEHNR, CDR2 FQNEAQ (reference sequence). CDR3 in DNA: TGTGCCAGCAGCTTAGGAGACTCGGGGCAGCCCCAGCATTTT. Amino acids: CASSLGDSGQPQHF. The whole variable domain, filled in from reference TRBV7-9 and TRBJ1-5, reads DTGVSQNPRHKITKRGQNVTFRCDPISEHNRLYWYRQTLGQGPEFLTYFQNEAQLEKSRLLSDRFSAERPKGSFSTLEIQRTEQGDSAMYLCASSLGDSGQPQHFGDGTRLSIL.

The chain carries TRBV21-1 and TRBJ1-5. TRBV21-1 is labeled a pseudogene. This CDR3 spans 13 amino acids. The CDR3 bases are TGTGCCAGCACTCTAGTCCCGACCGAGCCCCAGCATTTT. This sequence encodes CASTLVPTEPQHF.

CDR3 sequence (DNA): TGTGCCAGCAGCCAAGCAAGCAGGACCGATAATTCACCCCTCCACTTT. It codes for CASSQASRTDNSPLHF. This chain uses TRBV4-2 with TRBJ1-6; no clear D. Trimming took off 1 base at V and 5 bases at J, with 12 bases between the two ends. The CDR3 extends over 16 amino acids. Germline V gives CDR1 LGHNA, CDR2 YNFKEQ.

This clone was seen once. The chain links TRBV11-1 to TRBJ2-1, with TRBD2 as a possible D gene (6 bases). Germline values: CDR1 SGHAT, CDR2 FQDESV (reference sequence). Trimming pared 4 bases from V and 8 bases from J, leaving 15 bases between. The CDR3 length is 14 residues. This CDR3 reads CASSSGLGGYEQFF. CDR3 in DNA: TGTGCCAGCAGCTCGGGACTTGGTGGCTATGAGCAGTTCTTC.

The CDR3 DNA sequence: TGTGCCAGCAGCTTAGTTAGGGACAGGGGTCCCGGGGAGCTGTTTTTT. This gives the protein CASSLVRDRGPGELFF. The genes are TRBV11-2 and TRBJ2-2, with TRBD1 matching 10 bases. Unmatched junction bases numbered 5, after V lost 1 base and J lost 6 bases. This CDR3 is 16 amino acids long. Germline CDR1 is SGHAT and CDR2 is FQNNGV.

The chain uses TRBV9 and TRBJ2-2; 14 nucleotides agree with TRBD2. Germline CDR1 SGDLS, CDR2 YYNGEE. V was clipped by 3 bases and J by 6 bases; unmatched bases: 7. The CDR3 covers 17 residues. The CDR3 DNA is TGTGCCAGCAGCGACTACGGACTAGCGGGGGGCGCCGGGGAGCTGTTTTTT. This encodes CASSDYGLAGGAGELFF.

The chain couples TRBV1 to TRBJ1-5. TRBV1 is annotated as a pseudogene. The CDR3 contains 14 residues. Here the CDR3 DNA reads TGCACCAGCAGCCGGGATGTAGGCAATCAGCCCCAGCATTTT. Residues: CTSSRDVGNQPQHF.

The CDR3 bases are TGTGCCAGCAGCTCGACTAGCGTGGAGACCCAGTACTTC. Translated: CASSSTSVETQYF. J is TRBJ2-5 and V is TRBV11-2, with TRBD2 matching over 8 bases. V lost 4 bases to trimming and J lost 5 bases; unmatched junction nucleotides: 3. The CDR3 covers 13 residues. Germline CDR1 is SGHAT and CDR2 is FQNNGV.